This T cell receptor (beta chain) was captured in a study of T cell responses to AZD1222 COVID-19 vaccine. Across the whole study: Some second doses came at about 4 weeks and others at about 12 weeks; these were pooled.

Repertoires were generated with immunoSEQ multiplex PCR, while TCRdb's copy carries only in-frame clones and drops some. The sample records approximately 120,000 clones, 70% to 90% being singletons. With respect to this clone: Its antigen is as yet unknown.

General observations from the study: The repertoires were collected only after the peak T cell response. Close to half of all spike-specific TCRs reportedly target regions of the variants that are unmutated.

After removal of 1 base from V and 7 bases from J, the junction contained 6 bases not matched to a gene. Germline V gives CDR1 MNHNS, CDR2 SASEGT. This CDR3 is 15 amino acids long. This TCR came from an adult in good health. V is TRBV6-1 and J is TRBJ1-2; 10 bases agree with TRBD1. Specimen: peripheral blood, collected on day 0 of AZD1222 vaccination. Written as DNA, the CDR3 is TGTGCCAGCAGTGAAGGGGGGACAGGGGAGCGTGGCTACACCTTC. This gives the protein CASSEGGTGERGYTF.